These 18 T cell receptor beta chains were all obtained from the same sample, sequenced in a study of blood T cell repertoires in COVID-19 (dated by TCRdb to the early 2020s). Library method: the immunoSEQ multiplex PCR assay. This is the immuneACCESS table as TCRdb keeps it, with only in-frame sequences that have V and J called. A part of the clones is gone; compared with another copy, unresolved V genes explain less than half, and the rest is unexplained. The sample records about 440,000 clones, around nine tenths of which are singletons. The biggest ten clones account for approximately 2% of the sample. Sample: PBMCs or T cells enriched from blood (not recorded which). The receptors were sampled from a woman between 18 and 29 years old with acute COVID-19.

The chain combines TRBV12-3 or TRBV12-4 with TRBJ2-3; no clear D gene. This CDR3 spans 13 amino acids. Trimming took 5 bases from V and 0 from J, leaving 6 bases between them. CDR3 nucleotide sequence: TGTGCCAGCAGTGGAGCTAGCACAGATACGCAGTATTTT. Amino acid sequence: CASSGASTDTQYF.

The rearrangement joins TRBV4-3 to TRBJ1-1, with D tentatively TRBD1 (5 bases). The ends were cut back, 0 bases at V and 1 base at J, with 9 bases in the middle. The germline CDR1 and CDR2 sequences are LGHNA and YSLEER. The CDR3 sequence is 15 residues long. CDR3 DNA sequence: TGCGCCAGCAGCCAAGATAACAGGAGGAACACTGAAGCTTTCTTT. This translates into CASSQDNRRNTEAFF.

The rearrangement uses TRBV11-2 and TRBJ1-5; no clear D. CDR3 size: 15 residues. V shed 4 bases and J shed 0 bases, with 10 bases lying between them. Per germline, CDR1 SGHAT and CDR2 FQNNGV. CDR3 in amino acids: CASSSSTASNQPQHF. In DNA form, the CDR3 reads TGTGCCAGCAGCTCAAGTACAGCTAGCAATCAGCCCCAGCATTTT.

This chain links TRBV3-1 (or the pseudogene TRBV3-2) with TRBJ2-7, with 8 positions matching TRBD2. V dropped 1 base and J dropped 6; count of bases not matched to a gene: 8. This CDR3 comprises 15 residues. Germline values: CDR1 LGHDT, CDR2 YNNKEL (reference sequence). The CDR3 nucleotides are TGTGCCAGCAGCCAAGGGGCGGGACTAGTAGCCGAGCAGTACTTC. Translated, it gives CASSQGAGLVAEQYF.

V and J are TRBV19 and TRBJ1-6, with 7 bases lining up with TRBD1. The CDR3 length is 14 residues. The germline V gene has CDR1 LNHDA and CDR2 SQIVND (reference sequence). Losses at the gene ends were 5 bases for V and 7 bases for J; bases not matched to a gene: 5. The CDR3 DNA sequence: TGTGCCAGTAGTGTGGGACAGAGAAATTCACCCCTCCACTTT. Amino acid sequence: CASSVGQRNSPLHF.

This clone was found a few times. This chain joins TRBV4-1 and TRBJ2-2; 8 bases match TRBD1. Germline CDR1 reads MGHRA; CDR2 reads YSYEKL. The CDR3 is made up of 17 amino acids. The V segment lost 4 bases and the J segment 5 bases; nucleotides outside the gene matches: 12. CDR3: CASSPLTGQGRTGELFF. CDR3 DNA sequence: TGCGCCAGCAGCCCGTTAACCGGACAGGGTCGGACCGGGGAGCTGTTTTTT.

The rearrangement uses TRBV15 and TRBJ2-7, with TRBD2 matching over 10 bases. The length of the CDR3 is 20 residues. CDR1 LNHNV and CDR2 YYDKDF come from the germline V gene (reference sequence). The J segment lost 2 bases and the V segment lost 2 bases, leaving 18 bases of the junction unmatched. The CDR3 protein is CATSRYPGTVTSGATYEQYF. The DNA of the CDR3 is TGTGCCACCAGCAGATACCCCGGGACGGTTACTAGCGGGGCAACCTACGAGCAGTACTTC.

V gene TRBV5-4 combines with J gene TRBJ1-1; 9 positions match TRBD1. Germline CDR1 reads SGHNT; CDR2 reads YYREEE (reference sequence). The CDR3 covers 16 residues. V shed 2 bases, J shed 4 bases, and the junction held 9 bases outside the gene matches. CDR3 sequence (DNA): TGTGCCAGCAGCTTTGTGGGACAGGGATTTGGCACTGAAGCTTTCTTT. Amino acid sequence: CASSFVGQGFGTEAFF.

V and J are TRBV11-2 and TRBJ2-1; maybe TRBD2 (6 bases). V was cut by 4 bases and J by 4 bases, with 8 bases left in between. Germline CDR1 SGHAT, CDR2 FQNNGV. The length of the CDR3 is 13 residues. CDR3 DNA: TGTGCCAGCAGCTATAGCGGATACAATGAGCAGTTCTTC. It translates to CASSYSGYNEQFF.

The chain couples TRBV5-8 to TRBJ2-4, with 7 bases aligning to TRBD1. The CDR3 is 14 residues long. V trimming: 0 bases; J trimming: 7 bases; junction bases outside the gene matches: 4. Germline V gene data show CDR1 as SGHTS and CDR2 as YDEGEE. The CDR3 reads CASSLGQGWNIQYF. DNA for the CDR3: TGTGCCAGCAGCTTGGGACAGGGCTGGAACATTCAGTACTTC.

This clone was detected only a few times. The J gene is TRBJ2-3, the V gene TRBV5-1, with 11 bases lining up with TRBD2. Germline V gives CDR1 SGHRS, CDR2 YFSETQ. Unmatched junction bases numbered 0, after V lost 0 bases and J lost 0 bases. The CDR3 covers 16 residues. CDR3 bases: TGCGCCAGCAGCTTGGGGACTAGCGGGAGCACAGATACGCAGTATTTT. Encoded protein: CASSLGTSGSTDTQYF.

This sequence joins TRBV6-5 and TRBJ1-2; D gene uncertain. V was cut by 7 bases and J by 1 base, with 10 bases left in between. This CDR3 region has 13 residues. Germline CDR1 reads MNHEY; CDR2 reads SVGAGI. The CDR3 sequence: CASKWASNYGYTF. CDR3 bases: TGTGCCAGCAAATGGGCGAGTAACTATGGCTACACCTTC.

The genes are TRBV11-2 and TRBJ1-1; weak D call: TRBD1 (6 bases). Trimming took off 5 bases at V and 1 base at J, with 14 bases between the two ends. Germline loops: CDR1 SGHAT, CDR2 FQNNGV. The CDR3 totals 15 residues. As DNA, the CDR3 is TGTGCCAGCAGCGGAGGCTCGACAGGGAACACTGAAGCTTTCTTT. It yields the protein CASSGGSTGNTEAFF.

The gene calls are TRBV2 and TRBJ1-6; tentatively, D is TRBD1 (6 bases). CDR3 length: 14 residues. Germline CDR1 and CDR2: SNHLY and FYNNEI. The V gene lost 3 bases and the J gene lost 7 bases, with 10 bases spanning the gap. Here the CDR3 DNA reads TGTGCCAGCAGTGACAGGGGAGGGAATTCACCCCTCCACTTT. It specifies CASSDRGGNSPLHF.

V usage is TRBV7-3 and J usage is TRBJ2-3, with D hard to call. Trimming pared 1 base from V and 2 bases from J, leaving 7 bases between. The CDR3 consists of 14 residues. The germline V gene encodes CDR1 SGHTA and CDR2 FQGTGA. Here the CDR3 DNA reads TGTGCCAGCAGCTTAAATCCTAACACAGATACGCAGTATTTT. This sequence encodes CASSLNPNTDTQYF.

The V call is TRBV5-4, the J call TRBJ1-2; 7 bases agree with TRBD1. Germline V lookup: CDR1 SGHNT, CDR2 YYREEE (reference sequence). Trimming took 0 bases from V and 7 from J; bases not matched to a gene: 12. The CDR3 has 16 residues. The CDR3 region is CASSLAGGGGAGGYTF. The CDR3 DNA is TGTGCCAGCAGCTTGGCCGGAGGAGGGGGCGCGGGTGGCTACACCTTC.

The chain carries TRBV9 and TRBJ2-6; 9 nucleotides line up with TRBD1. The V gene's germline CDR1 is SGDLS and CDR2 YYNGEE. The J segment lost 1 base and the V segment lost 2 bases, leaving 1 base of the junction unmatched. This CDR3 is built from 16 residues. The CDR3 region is CASSVGTGSGANVLTF. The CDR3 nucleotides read TGTGCCAGCAGCGTCGGGACAGGGTCTGGGGCCAACGTCCTGACTTTC.

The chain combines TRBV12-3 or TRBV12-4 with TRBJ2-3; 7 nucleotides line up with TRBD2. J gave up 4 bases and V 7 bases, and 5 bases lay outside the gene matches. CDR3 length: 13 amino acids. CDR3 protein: CASTGGRADTQYF. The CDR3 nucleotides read TGTGCCAGCACGGGAGGTCGCGCAGATACGCAGTATTTT.